Below are 20 T cell receptor beta chains sequenced from a single sample in a study of blood T cell repertoires in COVID-19. Sequencing used immunoSEQ multiplex PCR; TCRdb keeps in-frame clones, though not all of them. The sample lists about 430,000 clones; approximately 87% were seen once. The sample taken for sequencing was PBMCs or T cells enriched from blood (not recorded which). The source is a woman aged 25 to 39 with acute COVID-19.

The V and J genes are TRBV7-3 and TRBJ2-1; the D is unclear. This CDR3 contains 14 residues. The V end lost 5 bases, the J end lost 8 bases, and 16 bases lay between the germline ends. Germline loops: CDR1 SGHTA, CDR2 FQGTGA. CDR3 amino acids: CASSPRSMGDEQFF. In nucleotides, the CDR3 is TGTGCCAGCAGCCCACGGTCCATGGGCGATGAGCAGTTCTTC. The entire variable domain, with the rest obtained from reference TRBV7-3 and TRBJ2-1, is as follows: GAGVSQTPSNKVTEKGKYVELRCDPISGHTALYWYRQSLGQGPEFLIYFQGTGAADDSGLPNDRFFAVRPEGSVSTLKIQRTERGDSAVYLCASSPRSMGDEQFFGPGTRLTVL.

V and J are TRBV27 and TRBJ2-3; possibly TRBD1 for D (6 bases). The CDR3 is made up of 15 amino acids. V shed 7 bases and J shed 8 bases, with 22 bases lying between them. CDR1 and CDR2 from the germline V gene are MNHEY and SMNVEV (reference sequence). The CDR3, as DNA: TGTGCCAGCACCTCCCGGGACACGGCACGAGGTACGCAGTATTTT. Residues: CASTSRDTARGTQYF.

This clone was found a few times. The V gene is TRBV18, the J gene TRBJ2-5, with 10 positions matching TRBD1. Germline lookup yields CDR1 KGHSH and CDR2 LQKENI. This CDR3 comprises 17 residues. Trimming at V came to 2 bases and at J to 3 bases, leaving 9 bases not matched to a gene. Here the CDR3 DNA reads TGTGCCAGCTCACCAGGGACAGGGGAGGTTTTTGAAGAGACCCAGTACTTC. It translates to CASSPGTGEVFEETQYF.

In the case of this clone: Other DNA sequences in the same sample also yield this CDR3. The J gene is TRBJ1-1, the V gene TRBV5-4; possibly TRBD1 for D (6 bases). The CDR3 spans 13 residues. The germline gives CDR1 SGHNT, CDR2 YYREEE (reference sequence). V gave up 0 bases and J gave up 4 bases, with 7 bases separating them. The CDR3 sequence is CASSLGGGTEAFF. The CDR3, as DNA: TGTGCCAGCAGCTTGGGAGGGGGCACTGAAGCTTTCTTT. The entire variable domain, with the rest obtained from reference TRBV5-4 and TRBJ1-1, is as follows: ETGVTQSPTHLIKTRGQQVTLRCSSQSGHNTVSWYQQALGQGPQFIFQYYREEENGRGNFPPRFSGLQFPNYSSELNVNALELDDSALYLCASSLGGGTEAFFGQGTRLTVV.

The genes are TRBV24-1 and TRBJ2-7, with TRBD1 as a possible D gene (5 bases). Germline V gives CDR1 KGHDR, CDR2 SFDVKD. The CDR3 contains 12 residues. Trimming shortened V by 8 bases and J by 6 bases, and 13 bases separated the two germline ends. The CDR3 DNA reads TGTGCCACCAAGGGCTCCCAGGGCGAGCAGTACTTC. Its protein is CATKGSQGEQYF.

This clone appeared once. This sequence joins TRBV14 and TRBJ2-3, with 15 positions matching TRBD2. With V trimmed by 4 bases and J by 14 bases, 4 bases remained unmatched. Germline values: CDR1 SGHDN, CDR2 FVKESK. CDR3 size: 13 residues. DNA of the CDR3: TGTGCCAGCAGCCCCGGACTAGCGGGGGGGCTGTATTTT. As protein: CASSPGLAGGLYF.

This chain connects TRBV7-6 to TRBJ2-7, with a weak D call TRBD2 (5 bases). Trimming removed 1 base from V and 5 bases from J, with 12 bases in between. CDR1 and CDR2 (germline): SGHVS, FNYEAQ. The CDR3 is 14 residues long. DNA for the CDR3: TGTGCCAGCAGCTTAGTAGTGGGGAGCGACGAGCAGTACTTC. Protein: CASSLVVGSDEQYF.

This CDR3 reads CASSQVGGTSDTQYF. The CDR3 nucleotides are TGCGCCAGCAGCCAAGTGGGGGGTACGTCAGATACGCAGTATTTT. The V gene is TRBV4-3, the J gene TRBJ2-3, with D perhaps matching TRBD2 (6 bases). Germline V gene sequence: CDR1 LGHNA, CDR2 YSLEER. V was shortened by 1 base and J by 4 bases, with 12 bases between the two germline ends. The CDR3 is made up of 15 amino acids.

This chain joins TRBV19 and TRBJ2-7, with a weak D call TRBD2 (5 bases). The CDR3 is made up of 14 amino acids. CDR1 LNHDA and CDR2 SQIVND come from the germline V gene (reference sequence). The V end was cut by 1 base, the J end by 1 base, with 8 bases between. CDR3 nucleotides: TGTGCCAGTAGTATAGGAGGGCGTTCCTACGAGCAGTACTTC. This gives the protein CASSIGGRSYEQYF.

This chain uses TRBV7-6 with TRBJ2-1, with D possibly being TRBD2 (7 bases). V lost 5 bases to trimming and J lost 4 bases, with 18 bases between them. From germline, CDR1 is SGHVS and CDR2 FNYEAQ. The length of the CDR3 is 16 residues. The DNA of the CDR3 is TGTGCCAGCAGCGCGGCGGGGGCAGTCCTTTACAATGAGCAGTTCTTC. The encoded protein is CASSAAGAVLYNEQFF.

The genes are TRBV5-1 and TRBJ2-7; 9 nucleotides align to TRBD1. CDR3 length: 16 residues. The V and J ends lost 4 bases and 5 bases, in that order; junction bases with no gene match: 13. The germline CDR1 and CDR2 sequences are SGHRS and YFSETQ. CDR3 amino acids: CASSLTPGQGLHEQYF. CDR3 nucleotides: TGCGCCAGCAGCCTAACCCCGGGACAGGGCCTCCACGAGCAGTACTTC.

This chain connects TRBV7-2 to TRBJ2-3; 9 positions match TRBD2. After removal of 5 bases from V and 2 bases from J, the junction contained 8 bases not matched to a gene. The germline CDR1 and CDR2 sequences are SGHTA and FQGNSA. The CDR3 length is 16 residues. The CDR3 sequence is CASSAAGTSTTDTQYF. In DNA, the CDR3 is TGTGCCAGCAGCGCCGCCGGGACTAGCACCACAGATACGCAGTATTTT.

The chain has TRBV2 and TRBJ2-5; D possibly corresponds to TRBD2 (6 bases). The V end lost 10 bases, the J end lost 4 bases, and 16 bases lay between the germline ends. The CDR3 consists of 13 residues. Looked up from germline, CDR1 is SNHLY and CDR2 is FYNNEI. The CDR3 sequence: CATQRARGETQYF. In nucleotides, the CDR3 is TGTGCCACCCAGCGGGCCCGGGGAGAGACCCAGTACTTC.

J is TRBJ1-3 and V is TRBV18; D gene unclear. This CDR3 is built from 18 residues. In germline, CDR1 is KGHSH, CDR2 LQKENI. Trimming removed 2 bases at V and 0 bases at J, with 17 bases between. The CDR3 region has the DNA TGTGCCAGCTCACCAAGGCTCCCGAGGAGGGACTCTGGAAACACCATATATTTT. Its translation: CASSPRLPRRDSGNTIYF.

The chain links TRBV7-2 to TRBJ2-7; 7 nucleotides line up with TRBD1. V gave up 1 base and J gave up 0 bases; unmatched junction bases: 3. The germline gives CDR1 SGHTA, CDR2 FQGNSA. This CDR3 is built from 15 residues. The CDR3 DNA reads TGTGCCAGCAGCTTAGAGGGGACAGTCTCCTACGAGCAGTACTTC. Translated, it gives CASSLEGTVSYEQYF.

The V call is TRBV7-6, the J call TRBJ2-2; 11 bases fit TRBD2. The CDR3 has 18 amino acids. After removal of 5 bases from V and 1 base from J, the junction contained 9 bases not matched to a gene. Germline CDR1 SGHVS, CDR2 FNYEAQ. CDR3 region: CASSKRLAGPLNTGELFF. The CDR3 DNA sequence: TGTGCCAGCAGCAAAAGACTAGCGGGGCCACTGAACACCGGGGAGCTGTTTTTT. The variable domain in full, with the rest retrieved from reference TRBV7-6 and TRBJ2-2, is GAGVSQSPRYKVTKRGQDVALRCDPISGHVSLYWYRQALGQGPEFLTYFNYEAQQDKSGLPNDRFSAERPEGSISTLTIQRTEQRDSAMYRCASSKRLAGPLNTGELFFGEGSRLTVL.

The chain recombines TRBV6-5 with TRBJ1-4; unclear D gene. The germline gives CDR1 MNHEY, CDR2 SVGAGI. CDR3 length: 14 amino acids. Deletions cut 3 bases from V and 4 bases from J, with 9 bases between. The CDR3 region is CASSYNGFNEKLFF. The CDR3 nucleotides are TGTGCCAGCAGTTATAACGGGTTTAATGAAAAACTGTTTTTT.

The CDR3 is CASSIGGQFNEKLFF. The CDR3 DNA sequence: TGTGCCAGTAGTATCGGGGGACAGTTTAATGAAAAACTGTTTTTT. The chain uses TRBV19 and TRBJ1-4; 7 bases are a match to TRBD1. The CDR3 extends over 15 amino acids. With V trimmed by 3 bases and J by 4 bases, 5 bases remained unmatched. Germline V lookup: CDR1 LNHDA, CDR2 SQIVND (reference sequence).

The CDR3 loop is CASSPNLRLYTDTQYF. The CDR3 bases are TGTGCCAGCAGCCCTAACCTTCGACTCTACACAGATACGCAGTATTTT. V is TRBV11-1 and J is TRBJ2-3, with D uncertain. Trimming removed 5 bases from V and 2 bases from J, with 17 bases in between. This CDR3 spans 16 amino acids. CDR1 and CDR2 (germline): SGHAT, FQDESV (reference sequence).

The CDR3 protein is CASSWRLAGGSSYNEQFF. The CDR3 region has the DNA TGTGCCAGCAGCTGGAGACTAGCGGGGGGAAGCTCCTACAATGAGCAGTTCTTC. The chain has TRBV7-8 and TRBJ2-1; the match to TRBD2 covers 13 bases. Unmatched junction bases numbered 6, after V lost 4 bases and J lost 0 bases. This CDR3 comprises 18 residues. Germline lookup yields CDR1 SGHVS and CDR2 FQNEAQ.